These 10 T cell receptor beta chains originate from one sample sequenced in a study of tumor T cells in aggressive B-cell lymphoma. Assay: immunoSEQ multiplex PCR; the TCRdb copy retains only in-frame clones and omits some. Among fewer than 2,500 clones, roughly 80% were seen once, and the ten largest hold around an eighth. The specimen was tumor tissue. These receptors originate from an adult with diffuse large B cell lymphoma.

The V call is TRBV18, the J call TRBJ2-2; maybe TRBD2 (5 bases). The V and J ends lost 3 bases and 8 bases respectively, with 13 bases between them. This CDR3 spans 14 amino acids. CDR1 is KGHSH and CDR2 is LQKENI in the germline V gene. CDR3 loop: CASSPDSLQGELFF. In DNA form, the CDR3 reads TGTGCCAGCTCACCGGACTCATTACAAGGGGAGCTGTTTTTT.

CDR3 loop: CASSQDGQAGKNIQYF. The CDR3 DNA reads as TGCGCCAGCAGCCAAGATGGGCAGGCGGGCAAAAACATTCAGTACTTC. This chain uses TRBV4-1 with TRBJ2-4; possibly TRBD2 for D (5 bases). CDR3 length equals 16 residues. Germline CDR1 reads MGHRA; CDR2 reads YSYEKL. V lost 0 bases and J 3 bases, leaving 12 bases between the germline ends.

This clone was counted a few times. The J gene is TRBJ1-1, the V gene TRBV11-2, with 8 bases identical to TRBD1. Germline CDR1 is SGHAT and CDR2 is FQNNGV. Unmatched junction bases numbered 4, after V lost 3 bases and J lost 4 bases. The CDR3 length is 14 residues. The CDR3 coding sequence is TGTGCCAGCAGCTTCACTGGACAGGGCACTGAAGCTTTCTTT. This codes for CASSFTGQGTEAFF.

J is TRBJ2-1 and V is TRBV2; TRBD2 agrees at 9 bases. Trimming at V came to 7 bases and at J to 8 bases, leaving 9 bases not matched to a gene. The CDR3 totals 14 residues. CDR1 is SNHLY and CDR2 is FYNNEI in the germline V gene. The CDR3 is CASNPRLAGYEQFF. Written as DNA, the CDR3 is TGTGCCAGCAACCCACGGCTAGCGGGATATGAGCAGTTCTTC.

The V gene is TRBV27, the J gene TRBJ2-7, with unresolved D. Germline CDR1 reads MNHEY; CDR2 reads SMNVEV (reference sequence). CDR3 length equals 13 residues. The germline V and J ends were trimmed by 3 bases and 6 bases, with 12 bases remaining between them. In DNA form, the CDR3 reads TGTGCCAGCAGTTTCGCCGGGTTGGGCGAGCAGTACTTC. Translation gives CASSFAGLGEQYF.

V gene TRBV15 combines with J gene TRBJ2-3, with D possibly being TRBD2 (6 bases). The germline V and J ends were trimmed by 5 bases and 4 bases, with 10 bases remaining between them. This CDR3 is built from 13 residues. CDR1 and CDR2 (germline): LNHNV, YYDKDF (reference sequence). CDR3 loop: CATSPGGADTQYF. In DNA form, the CDR3 reads TGTGCCACCAGCCCCGGGGGTGCAGATACGCAGTATTTT.

V gene TRBV9 combines with J gene TRBJ1-4; 10 positions agree with TRBD1. V was pared by 3 bases and J by 5 bases, with 7 bases of the junction left unmatched. Germline assignment: CDR1 SGDLS and CDR2 YYNGEE. The CDR3 totals 16 residues. As DNA, the CDR3 is TGTGCCAGCAGCGCCCGTGGGGGACAGGGGAATGAAAAACTGTTTTTT. Translating it yields CASSARGGQGNEKLFF.

The rearrangement links TRBV5-1 to TRBJ2-7; tentatively, D is TRBD1 (6 bases). With 0 bases removed from V and 2 bases from J, the gap between germline ends came to 18 bases. The CDR3 loop spans 17 amino acids. The germline CDR1 and CDR2 sequences are SGHRS and YFSETQ. CDR3 amino acids: CASSLGGGNHIPYEQYF. CDR3 nucleotide sequence: TGCGCCAGCAGCTTGGGTGGGGGCAACCACATCCCCTACGAGCAGTACTTC. The entire variable domain, with the rest obtained from reference TRBV5-1 and TRBJ2-7, is as follows: KAGVTQTPRYLIKTRGQQVTLSCSPISGHRSVSWYQQTPGQGLQFLFEYFSETQRNKGNFPGRFSGRQFSNSRSEMNVSTLELGDSALYLCASSLGGGNHIPYEQYFGPGTRLTVT.

The gene calls are TRBV11-1 and TRBJ2-3; D not resolved. The ends were cut back, 6 bases at V and 6 bases at J, with 16 bases in the middle. CDR3 length: 14 amino acids. The germline V gene encodes CDR1 SGHAT and CDR2 FQDESV (reference sequence). This CDR3 reads CASRLSPNMDTQYF. DNA of the CDR3: TGTGCCAGCAGGTTGTCCCCCAACATGGATACGCAGTATTTT.

J is TRBJ2-7 and V is TRBV2; TRBD1 agrees at 9 bases. The length of the CDR3 is 14 residues. V was clipped by 5 bases and J by 3 bases; unmatched bases: 5. Germline V gene lookup returns CDR1 SNHLY and CDR2 FYNNEI. The CDR3 protein is CASSSDRGDYEQYF. The CDR3 DNA is TGTGCCAGCAGTTCCGACAGGGGGGACTACGAGCAGTACTTC.